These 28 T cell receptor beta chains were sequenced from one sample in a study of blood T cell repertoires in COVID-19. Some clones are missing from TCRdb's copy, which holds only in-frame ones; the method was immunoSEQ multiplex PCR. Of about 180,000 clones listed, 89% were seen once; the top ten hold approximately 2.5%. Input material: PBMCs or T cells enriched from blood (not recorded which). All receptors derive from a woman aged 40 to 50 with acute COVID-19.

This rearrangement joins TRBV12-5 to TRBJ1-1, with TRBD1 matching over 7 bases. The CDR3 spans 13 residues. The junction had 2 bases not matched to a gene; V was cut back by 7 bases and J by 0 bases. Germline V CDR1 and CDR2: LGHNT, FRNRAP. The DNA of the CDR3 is TGTGCTAGTGCGGGACAGATGAACACTGAAGCTTTCTTT. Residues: CASAGQMNTEAFF.

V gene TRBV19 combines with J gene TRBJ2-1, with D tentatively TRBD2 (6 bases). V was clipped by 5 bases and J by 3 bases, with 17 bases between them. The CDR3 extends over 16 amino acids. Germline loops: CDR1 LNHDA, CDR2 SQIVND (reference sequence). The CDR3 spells CASSLGSGALYNEQFF. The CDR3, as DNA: TGTGCCAGTAGTCTCGGATCGGGAGCCCTCTACAATGAGCAGTTCTTC.

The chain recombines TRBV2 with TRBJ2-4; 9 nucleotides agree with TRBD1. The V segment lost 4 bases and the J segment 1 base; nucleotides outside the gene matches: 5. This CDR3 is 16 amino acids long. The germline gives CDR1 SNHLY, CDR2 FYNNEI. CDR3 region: CASSAQGAFAKNIQYF. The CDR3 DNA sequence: TGTGCCAGCAGTGCACAGGGGGCCTTCGCCAAAAACATTCAGTACTTC.

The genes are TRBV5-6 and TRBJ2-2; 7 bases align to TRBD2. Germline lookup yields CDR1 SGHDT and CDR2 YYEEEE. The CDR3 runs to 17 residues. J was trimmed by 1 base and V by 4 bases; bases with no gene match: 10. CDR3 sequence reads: CASSAWGSGLNTGELFF. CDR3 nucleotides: TGTGCCAGCAGCGCCTGGGGTAGCGGGCTGAACACCGGGGAGCTGTTTTTT.

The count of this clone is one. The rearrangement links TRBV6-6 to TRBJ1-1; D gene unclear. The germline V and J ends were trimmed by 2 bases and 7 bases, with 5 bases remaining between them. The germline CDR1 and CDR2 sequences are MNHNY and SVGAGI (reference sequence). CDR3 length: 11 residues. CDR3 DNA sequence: TGTGCCAGCAGTTACCAGGTTGAAGCTTTCTTT. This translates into CASSYQVEAFF.

The chain's CDR3 is CASSQDQGPNTQYF. The DNA of the CDR3 is TGTGCCAGCAGCCAAGATCAGGGTCCTAATACGCAGTATTTT. This rearrangement joins TRBV3-1 (or the pseudogene TRBV3-2) to TRBJ2-3; D may be TRBD1 (5 bases). Looked up from germline, CDR1 is LGHDT and CDR2 is YNNKEL (reference sequence). This CDR3 has 14 amino acids. V gave up 0 bases and J gave up 7 bases, with 11 bases separating them.

The CDR3 bases are TGTGCCGAAGGAGGAATTACTAGCACAGATACGCAGTATTTT. This gives the protein CAEGGITSTDTQYF. The rearrangement links TRBV11-2 to TRBJ2-3; tentative D call: TRBD2 (5 bases). V lost 11 bases to trimming and J lost 0 bases, with 15 bases between them. This CDR3 spans 14 amino acids. Germline CDR1 and CDR2: SGHAT and FQNNGV.

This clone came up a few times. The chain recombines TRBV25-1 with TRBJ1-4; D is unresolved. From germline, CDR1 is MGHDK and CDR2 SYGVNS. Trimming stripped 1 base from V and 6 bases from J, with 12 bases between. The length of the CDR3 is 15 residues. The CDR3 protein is CASSESPYLDEKLFF. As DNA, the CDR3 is TGTGCCAGCAGTGAATCTCCCTACTTGGATGAAAAACTGTTTTTT.

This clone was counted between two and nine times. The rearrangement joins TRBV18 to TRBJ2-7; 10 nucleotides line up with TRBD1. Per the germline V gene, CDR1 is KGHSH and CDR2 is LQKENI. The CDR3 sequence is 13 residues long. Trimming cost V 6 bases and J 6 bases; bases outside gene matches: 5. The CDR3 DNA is TGTGCCAGCTCTGACAGGGGGCAAGGCGAGCAGTACTTC. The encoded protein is CASSDRGQGEQYF. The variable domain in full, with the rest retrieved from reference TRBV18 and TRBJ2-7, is NAGVMQNPRHLVRRRGQEARLRCSPMKGHSHVYWYRQLPEEGLKFMVYLQKENIIDESGMPKERFSAEFPKEGPSILRIQQVVRGDSAAYFCASSDRGQGEQYFGPGTRLTVT.

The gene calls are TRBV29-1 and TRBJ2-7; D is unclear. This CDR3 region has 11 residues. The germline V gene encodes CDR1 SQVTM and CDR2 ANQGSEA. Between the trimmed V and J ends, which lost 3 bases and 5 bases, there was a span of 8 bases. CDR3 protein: CSVESADEQYF. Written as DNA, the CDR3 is TGCAGCGTTGAGAGCGCTGACGAGCAGTACTTC.

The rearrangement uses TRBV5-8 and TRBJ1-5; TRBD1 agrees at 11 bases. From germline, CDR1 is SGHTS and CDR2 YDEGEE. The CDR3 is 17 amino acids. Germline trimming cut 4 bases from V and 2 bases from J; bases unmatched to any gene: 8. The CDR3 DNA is TGTGCCAGCAGCGCAGTGTGGGGACAGGGGGGCAATCAGCCCCAGCATTTT. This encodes CASSAVWGQGGNQPQHF.

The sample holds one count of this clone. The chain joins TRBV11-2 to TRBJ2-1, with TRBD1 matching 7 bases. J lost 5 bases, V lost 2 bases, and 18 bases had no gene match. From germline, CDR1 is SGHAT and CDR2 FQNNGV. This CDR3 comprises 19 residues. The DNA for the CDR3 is TGTGCCAGCAGCTTAAGGGGAACCACGGGGACAGCGTCAAACAATGAGCAGTTCTTC. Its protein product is CASSLRGTTGTASNNEQFF.

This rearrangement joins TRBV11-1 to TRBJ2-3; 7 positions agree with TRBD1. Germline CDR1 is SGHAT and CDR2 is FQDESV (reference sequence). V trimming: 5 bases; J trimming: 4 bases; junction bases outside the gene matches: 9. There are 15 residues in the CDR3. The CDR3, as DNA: TGTGCCAGCAGCCCTCAACAGGGGAGCCCAGATACGCAGTATTTT. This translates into CASSPQQGSPDTQYF.

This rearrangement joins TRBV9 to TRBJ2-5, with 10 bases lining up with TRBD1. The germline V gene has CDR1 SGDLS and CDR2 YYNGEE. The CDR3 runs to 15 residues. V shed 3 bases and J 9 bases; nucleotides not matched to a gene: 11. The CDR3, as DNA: TGTGCCAGCAGCGCCGGGACAGGGGAAACGGGGGCCCAGTACTTC. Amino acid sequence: CASSAGTGETGAQYF.

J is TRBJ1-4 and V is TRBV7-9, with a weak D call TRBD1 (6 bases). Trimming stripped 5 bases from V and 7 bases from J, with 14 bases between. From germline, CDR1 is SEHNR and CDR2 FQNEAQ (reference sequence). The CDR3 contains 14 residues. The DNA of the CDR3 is TGTGCCAGCAGCCCCGGGGGGCGCGGTGAAAAACTGTTTTTT. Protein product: CASSPGGRGEKLFF.

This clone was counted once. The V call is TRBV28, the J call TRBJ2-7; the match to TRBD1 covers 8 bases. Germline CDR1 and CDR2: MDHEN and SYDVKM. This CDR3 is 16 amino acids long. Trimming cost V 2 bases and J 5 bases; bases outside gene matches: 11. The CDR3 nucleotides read TGTGCCAGCAGTTTAAGAGATAGGGACAGGCCCCACGAGCAGTACTTC. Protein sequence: CASSLRDRDRPHEQYF.

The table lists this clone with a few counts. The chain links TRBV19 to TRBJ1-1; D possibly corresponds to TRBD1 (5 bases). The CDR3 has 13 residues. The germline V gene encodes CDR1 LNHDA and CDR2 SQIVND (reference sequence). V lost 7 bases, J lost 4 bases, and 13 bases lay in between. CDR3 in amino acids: CASKDRGSTEAFF. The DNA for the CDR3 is TGTGCCAGTAAGGATCGGGGGAGCACTGAAGCTTTCTTT.

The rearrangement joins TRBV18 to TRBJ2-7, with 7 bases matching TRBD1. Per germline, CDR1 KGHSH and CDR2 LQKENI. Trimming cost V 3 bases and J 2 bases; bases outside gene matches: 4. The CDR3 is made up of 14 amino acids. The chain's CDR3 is CASSPGTVTYEQYF. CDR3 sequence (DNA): TGTGCCAGCTCACCCGGGACAGTAACCTACGAGCAGTACTTC.

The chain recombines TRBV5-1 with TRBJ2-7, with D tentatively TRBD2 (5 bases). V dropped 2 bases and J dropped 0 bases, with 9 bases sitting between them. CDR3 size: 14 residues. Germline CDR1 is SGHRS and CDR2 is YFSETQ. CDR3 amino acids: CASSLSGNSYEQYF. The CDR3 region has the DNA TGCGCCAGCAGCTTATCCGGGAACTCCTACGAGCAGTACTTC.

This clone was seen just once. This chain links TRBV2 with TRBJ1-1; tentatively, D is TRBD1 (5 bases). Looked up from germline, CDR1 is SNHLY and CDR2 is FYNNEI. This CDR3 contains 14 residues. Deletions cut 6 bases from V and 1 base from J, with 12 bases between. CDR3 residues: CASRAETGNTEAFF. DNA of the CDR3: TGTGCCAGCAGGGCCGAAACAGGGAACACTGAAGCTTTCTTT.

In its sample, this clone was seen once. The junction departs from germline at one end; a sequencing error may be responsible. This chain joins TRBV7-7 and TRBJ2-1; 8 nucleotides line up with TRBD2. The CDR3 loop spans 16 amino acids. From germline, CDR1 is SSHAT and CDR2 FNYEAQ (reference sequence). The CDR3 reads CASSLASGSPYNEQFF. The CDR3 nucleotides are TGTGCTAGCAGCTTAGCGAGCGGGAGCCCCTACAATGAGCAGTTCTTC.

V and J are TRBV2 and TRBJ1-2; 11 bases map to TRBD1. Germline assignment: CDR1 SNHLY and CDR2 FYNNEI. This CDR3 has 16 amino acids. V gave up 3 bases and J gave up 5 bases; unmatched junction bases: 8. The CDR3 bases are TGTGCCAGCAGTGAGCGAGTTGGACAGGGGGCGTATGGCTACACCTTC. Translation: CASSERVGQGAYGYTF.

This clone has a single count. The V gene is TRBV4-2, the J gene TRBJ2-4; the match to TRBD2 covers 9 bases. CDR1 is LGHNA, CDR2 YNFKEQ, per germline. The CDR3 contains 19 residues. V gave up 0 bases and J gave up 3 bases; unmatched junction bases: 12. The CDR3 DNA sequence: TGTGCCAGCAGCCAAGATGGAGCTAGCGGGGCATTGGGCAAAAACATTCAGTACTTC. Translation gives CASSQDGASGALGKNIQYF.

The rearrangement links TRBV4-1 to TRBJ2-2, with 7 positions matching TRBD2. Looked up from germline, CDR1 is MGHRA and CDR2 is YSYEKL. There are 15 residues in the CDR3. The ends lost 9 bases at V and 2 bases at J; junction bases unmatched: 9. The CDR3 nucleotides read TGCGCCAGTTCTAGGGAGGGCCCAAACACCGGGGAGCTGTTTTTT. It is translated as CASSREGPNTGELFF.

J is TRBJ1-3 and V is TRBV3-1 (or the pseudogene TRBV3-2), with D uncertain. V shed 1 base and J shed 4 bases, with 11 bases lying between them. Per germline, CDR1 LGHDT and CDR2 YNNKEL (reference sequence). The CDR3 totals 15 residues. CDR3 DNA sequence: TGTGCCAGCAGCCAAGTTGGCGGAGGGGGAAACACCATATATTTT. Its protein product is CASSQVGGGGNTIYF.

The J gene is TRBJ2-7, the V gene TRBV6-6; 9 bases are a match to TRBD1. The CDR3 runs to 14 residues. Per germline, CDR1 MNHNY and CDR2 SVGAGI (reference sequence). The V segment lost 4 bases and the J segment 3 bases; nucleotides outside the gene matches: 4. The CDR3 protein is CASSSGQGGYEQYF. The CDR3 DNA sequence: TGTGCCAGCAGTTCGGGACAGGGTGGCTACGAGCAGTACTTC.

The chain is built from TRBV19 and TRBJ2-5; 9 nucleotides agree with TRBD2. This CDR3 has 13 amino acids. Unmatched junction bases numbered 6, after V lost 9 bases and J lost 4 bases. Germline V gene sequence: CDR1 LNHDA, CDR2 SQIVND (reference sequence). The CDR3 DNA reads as TGTGCCAGCGTCTCGCGGGGGGGAGAGACCCAGTACTTC. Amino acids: CASVSRGGETQYF.

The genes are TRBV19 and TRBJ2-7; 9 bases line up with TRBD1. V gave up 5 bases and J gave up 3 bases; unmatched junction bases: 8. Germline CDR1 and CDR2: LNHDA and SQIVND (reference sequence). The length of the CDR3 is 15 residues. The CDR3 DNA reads TGTGCCAGTAGTCCCCGACAGGGGGGTAACTACGAGCAGTACTTC. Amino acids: CASSPRQGGNYEQYF.